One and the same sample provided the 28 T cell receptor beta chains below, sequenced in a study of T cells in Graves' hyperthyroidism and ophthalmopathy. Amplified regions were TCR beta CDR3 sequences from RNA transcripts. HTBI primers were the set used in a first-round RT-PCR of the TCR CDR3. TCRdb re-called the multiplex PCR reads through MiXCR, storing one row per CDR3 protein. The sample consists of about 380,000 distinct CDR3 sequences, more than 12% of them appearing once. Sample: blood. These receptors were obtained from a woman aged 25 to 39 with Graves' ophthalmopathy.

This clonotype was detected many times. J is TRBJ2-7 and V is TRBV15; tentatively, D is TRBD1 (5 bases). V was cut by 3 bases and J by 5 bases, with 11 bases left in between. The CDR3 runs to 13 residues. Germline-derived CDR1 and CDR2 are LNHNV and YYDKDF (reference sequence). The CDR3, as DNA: TGTGCCACCAGCAGTTCAGCAGGGAACGAGCAGTACTTC. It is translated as CATSSSAGNEQYF.

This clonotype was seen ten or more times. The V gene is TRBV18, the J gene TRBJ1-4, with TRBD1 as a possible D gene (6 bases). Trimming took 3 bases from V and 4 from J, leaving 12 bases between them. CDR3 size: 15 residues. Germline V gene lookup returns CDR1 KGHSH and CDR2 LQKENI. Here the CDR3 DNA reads TGTGCCAGCTCACCGACAGGATCGTTTAATGAAAAACTGTTTTTT. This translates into CASSPTGSFNEKLFF.

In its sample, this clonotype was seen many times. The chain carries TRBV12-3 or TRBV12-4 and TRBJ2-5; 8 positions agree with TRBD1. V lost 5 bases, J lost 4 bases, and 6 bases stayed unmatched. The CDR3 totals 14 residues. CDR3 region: CASSGDRKRETQYF. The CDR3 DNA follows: TGTGCCAGCAGTGGGGACAGGAAACGAGAGACCCAGTACTTC.

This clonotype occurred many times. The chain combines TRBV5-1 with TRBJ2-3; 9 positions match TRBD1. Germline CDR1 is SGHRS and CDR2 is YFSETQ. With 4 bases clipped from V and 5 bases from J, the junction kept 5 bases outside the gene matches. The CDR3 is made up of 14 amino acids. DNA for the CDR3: TGCGCCAGCAGCGGGGGGACAGGGATAGATACGCAGTATTTT. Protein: CASSGGTGIDTQYF.

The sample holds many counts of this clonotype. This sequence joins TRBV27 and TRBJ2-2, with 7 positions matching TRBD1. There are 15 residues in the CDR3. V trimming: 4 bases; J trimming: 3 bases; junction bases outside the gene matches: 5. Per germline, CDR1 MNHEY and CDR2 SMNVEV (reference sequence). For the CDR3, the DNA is TGTGCCAGCAGTTATTCGACAGGGTACACCGGGGAGCTGTTTTTT. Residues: CASSYSTGYTGELFF.

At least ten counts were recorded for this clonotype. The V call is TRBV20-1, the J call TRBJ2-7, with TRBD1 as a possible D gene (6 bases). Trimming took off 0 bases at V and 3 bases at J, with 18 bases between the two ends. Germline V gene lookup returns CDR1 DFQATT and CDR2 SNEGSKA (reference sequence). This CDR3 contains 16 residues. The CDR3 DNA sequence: TGCAGTGCTAGAGATGAGGTACAGGGCGGTGGCTACGAGCAGTACTTC. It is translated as CSARDEVQGGGYEQYF.

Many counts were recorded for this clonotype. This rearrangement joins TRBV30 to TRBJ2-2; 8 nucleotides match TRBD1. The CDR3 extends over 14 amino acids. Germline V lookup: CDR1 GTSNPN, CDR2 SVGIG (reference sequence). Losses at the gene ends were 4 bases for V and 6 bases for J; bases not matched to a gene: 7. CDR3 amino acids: CAWNDRGSSGELFF. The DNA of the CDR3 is TGTGCCTGGAACGACAGGGGCTCTTCCGGGGAGCTGTTTTTT.

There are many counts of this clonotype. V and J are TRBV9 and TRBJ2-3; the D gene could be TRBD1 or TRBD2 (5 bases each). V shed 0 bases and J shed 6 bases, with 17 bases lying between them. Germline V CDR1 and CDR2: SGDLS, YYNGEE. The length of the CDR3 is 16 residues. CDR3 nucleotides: TGTGCCAGCAGCGTAGAGTCCGGGGCCCGGTTGGATACGCAGTATTTT. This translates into CASSVESGARLDTQYF.

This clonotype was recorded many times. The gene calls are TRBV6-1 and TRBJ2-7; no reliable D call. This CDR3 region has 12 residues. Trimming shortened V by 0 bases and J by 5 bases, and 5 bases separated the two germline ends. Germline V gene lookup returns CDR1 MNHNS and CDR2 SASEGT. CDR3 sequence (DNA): TGTGCCAGCAGTGAAGCGGCCCACGAGCAGTACTTC. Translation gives CASSEAAHEQYF.

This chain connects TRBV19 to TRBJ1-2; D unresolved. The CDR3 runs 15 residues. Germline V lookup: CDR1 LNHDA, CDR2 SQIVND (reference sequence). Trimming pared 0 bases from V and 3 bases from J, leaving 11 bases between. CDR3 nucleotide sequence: TGTGCCAGTAGTATAGATGCTTTACCTGACTATGGCTACACCTTC. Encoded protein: CASSIDALPDYGYTF.

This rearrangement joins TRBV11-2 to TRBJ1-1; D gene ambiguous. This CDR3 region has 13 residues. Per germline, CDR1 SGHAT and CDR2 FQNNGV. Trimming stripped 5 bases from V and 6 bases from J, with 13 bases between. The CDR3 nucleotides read TGTGCCAGCAGCGTACAAAAGGTAGCTGAAGCTTTCTTT. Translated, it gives CASSVQKVAEAFF.

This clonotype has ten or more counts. The DNA for the CDR3 is TGTGCCAGCAGCTTAGCGGATGAACAGTGGGACACTGAAGCTTTCTTT. Amino acids: CASSLADEQWDTEAFF. This chain connects TRBV11-1 to TRBJ1-1; D not certain. The V gene lost 0 bases and the J gene lost 3 bases, with 14 bases spanning the gap. This CDR3 is 16 amino acids long. The germline V gene encodes CDR1 SGHAT and CDR2 FQDESV (reference sequence).

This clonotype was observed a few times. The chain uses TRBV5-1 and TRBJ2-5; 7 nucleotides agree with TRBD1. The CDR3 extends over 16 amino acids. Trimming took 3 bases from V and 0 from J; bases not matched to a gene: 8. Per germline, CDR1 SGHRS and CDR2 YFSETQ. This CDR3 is CASSSVTGRNQETQYF. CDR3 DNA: TGCGCCAGCAGCTCCGTGACAGGGCGAAACCAAGAGACCCAGTACTTC.

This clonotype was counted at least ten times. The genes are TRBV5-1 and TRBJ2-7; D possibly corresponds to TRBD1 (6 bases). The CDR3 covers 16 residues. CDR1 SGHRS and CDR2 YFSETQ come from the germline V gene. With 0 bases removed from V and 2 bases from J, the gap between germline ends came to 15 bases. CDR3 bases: TGCGCCAGCAGCTTGGGTTCCGGGACACGACCCTACGAGCAGTACTTC. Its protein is CASSLGSGTRPYEQYF.

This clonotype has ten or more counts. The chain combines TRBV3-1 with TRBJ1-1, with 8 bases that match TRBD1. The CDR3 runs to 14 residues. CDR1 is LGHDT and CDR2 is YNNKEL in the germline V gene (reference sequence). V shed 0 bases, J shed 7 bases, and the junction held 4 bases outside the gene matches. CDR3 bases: TGTGCCAGCAGCCAAGATTACAGGGGGAGTGAAGCTTTCTTT. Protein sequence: CASSQDYRGSEAFF. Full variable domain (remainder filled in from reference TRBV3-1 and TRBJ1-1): DTAVSQTPKYLVTQMGNDKSIKCEQNLGHDTMYWYKQDSKKFLKIMFSYNNKELIINETVPNRFSPKSPDKAHLNLHINSLELGDSAVYFCASSQDYRGSEAFFGQGTRLTVV.

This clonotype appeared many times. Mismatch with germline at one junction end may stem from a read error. The CDR3 spells CASSLVGGGLNEQFF. The CDR3 nucleotides are TGTGCTAGCAGCTTAGTAGGCGGGGGCCTCAATGAGCAGTTCTTC. This rearrangement joins TRBV7-7 to TRBJ2-1; maybe TRBD2 (7 bases). Germline assignment: CDR1 SSHAT and CDR2 FNYEAQ (reference sequence). The CDR3 totals 15 residues.

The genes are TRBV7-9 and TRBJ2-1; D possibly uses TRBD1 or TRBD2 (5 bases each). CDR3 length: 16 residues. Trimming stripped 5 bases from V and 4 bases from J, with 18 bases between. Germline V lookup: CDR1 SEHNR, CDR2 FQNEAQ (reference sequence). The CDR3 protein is CASSQGWDGRYNEQFF. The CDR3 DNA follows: TGTGCCAGCAGCCAAGGGTGGGACGGAAGATACAATGAGCAGTTCTTC.

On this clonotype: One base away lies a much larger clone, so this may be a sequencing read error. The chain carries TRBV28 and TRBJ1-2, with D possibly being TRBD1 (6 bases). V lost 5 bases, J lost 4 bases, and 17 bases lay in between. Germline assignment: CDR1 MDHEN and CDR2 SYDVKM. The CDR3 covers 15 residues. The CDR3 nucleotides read TGTGCCAGCAGTCTCGGCTTCGGACAGACCTATGGCTACACCTTC. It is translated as CASSLGFGQTYGYTF.

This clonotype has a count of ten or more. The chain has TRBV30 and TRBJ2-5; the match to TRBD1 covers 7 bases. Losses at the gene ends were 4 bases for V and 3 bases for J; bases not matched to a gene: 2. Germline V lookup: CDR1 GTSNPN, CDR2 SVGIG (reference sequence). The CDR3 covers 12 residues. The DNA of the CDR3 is TGTGCCTGGACAACAGGGGAAGAGACCCAGTACTTC. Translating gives CAWTTGEETQYF.

The CDR3 coding sequence is TGTGCCAGTATGGAGGTCGACACTGAAGCTTTCTTT. Translation gives CASMEVDTEAFF. The chain joins TRBV19 to TRBJ1-1; no clear D. Trimming cost V 7 bases and J 3 bases, with 9 bases left between them. Germline CDR1 LNHDA, CDR2 SQIVND (reference sequence). This CDR3 comprises 12 residues.

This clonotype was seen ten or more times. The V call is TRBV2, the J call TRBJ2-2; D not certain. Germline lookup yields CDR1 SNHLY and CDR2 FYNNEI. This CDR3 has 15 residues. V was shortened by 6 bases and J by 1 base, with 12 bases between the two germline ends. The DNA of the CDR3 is TGTGCCAGCAGCGCCATTTTGGGGAACACCGGGGAGCTGTTTTTT. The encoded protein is CASSAILGNTGELFF.

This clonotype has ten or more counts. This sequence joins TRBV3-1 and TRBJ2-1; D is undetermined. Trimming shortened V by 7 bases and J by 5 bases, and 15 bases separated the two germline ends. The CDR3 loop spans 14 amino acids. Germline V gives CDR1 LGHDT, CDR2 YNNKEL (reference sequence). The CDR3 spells CASMWGGEDNEQFF. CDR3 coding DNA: TGTGCCAGCATGTGGGGTGGAGAGGACAATGAGCAGTTCTTC.

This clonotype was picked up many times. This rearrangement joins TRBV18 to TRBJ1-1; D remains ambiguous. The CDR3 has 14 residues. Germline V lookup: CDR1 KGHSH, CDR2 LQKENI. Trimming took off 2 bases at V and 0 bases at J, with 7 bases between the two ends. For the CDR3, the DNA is TGTGCCAGCTCACCAGGGTGGCTGAACACTGAAGCTTTCTTT. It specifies CASSPGWLNTEAFF.

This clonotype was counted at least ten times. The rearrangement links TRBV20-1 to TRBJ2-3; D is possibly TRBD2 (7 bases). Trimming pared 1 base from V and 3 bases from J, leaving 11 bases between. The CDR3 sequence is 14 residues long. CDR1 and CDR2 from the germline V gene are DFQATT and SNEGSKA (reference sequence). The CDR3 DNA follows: TGCAGTGCTAGAGTCGGGGGGCAGACAGATACGCAGTATTTT. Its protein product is CSARVGGQTDTQYF.

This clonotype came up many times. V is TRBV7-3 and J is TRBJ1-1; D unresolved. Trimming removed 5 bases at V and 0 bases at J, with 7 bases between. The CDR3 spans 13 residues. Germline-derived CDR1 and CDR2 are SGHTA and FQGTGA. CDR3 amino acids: CASSTFVNTEAFF. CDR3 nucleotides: TGTGCCAGCAGCACTTTTGTGAACACTGAAGCTTTCTTT.

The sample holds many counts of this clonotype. The CDR3 loop is CASSLPGGGPKTQYF. The CDR3 DNA sequence: TGTGCCAGCAGTTTACCCGGCGGAGGGCCCAAGACCCAGTACTTC. The gene calls are TRBV12-3 or TRBV12-4 and TRBJ2-5; weak D call: TRBD2 (6 bases). The CDR3 consists of 15 residues. V lost 2 bases and J lost 6, with 16 bases in between.

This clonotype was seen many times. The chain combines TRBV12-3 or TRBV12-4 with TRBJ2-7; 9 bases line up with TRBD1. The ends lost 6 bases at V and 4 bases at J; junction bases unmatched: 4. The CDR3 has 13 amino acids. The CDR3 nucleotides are TGTGCCAGCAGCCGGGACAGGGTTTACGAGCAGTACTTC. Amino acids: CASSRDRVYEQYF.

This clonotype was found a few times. CDR3 sequence: CASRGTEVLETQYF. The CDR3 DNA reads as TGTGCCAGCAGGGGGACTGAAGTTCTCGAGACCCAGTACTTC. The chain combines TRBV5-4 with TRBJ2-5; tentatively, D is TRBD2 (6 bases). This CDR3 comprises 14 residues. V gave up 5 bases and J gave up 5 bases, with 16 bases separating them. Germline lookup yields CDR1 SGHNT and CDR2 YYREEE (reference sequence).